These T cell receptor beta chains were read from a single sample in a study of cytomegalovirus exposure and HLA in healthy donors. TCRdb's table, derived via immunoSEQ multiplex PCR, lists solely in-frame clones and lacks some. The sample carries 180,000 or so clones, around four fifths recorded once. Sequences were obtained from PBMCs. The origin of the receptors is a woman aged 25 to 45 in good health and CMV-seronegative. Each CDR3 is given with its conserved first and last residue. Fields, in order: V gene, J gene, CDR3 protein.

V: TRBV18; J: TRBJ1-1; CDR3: CASSQSRGGDTEAFF
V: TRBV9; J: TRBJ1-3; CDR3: CASSVAQGTGGNTIYF
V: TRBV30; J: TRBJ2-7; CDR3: CATKRDRGYEQYF
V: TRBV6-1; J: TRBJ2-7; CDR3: CASSDPSGGSSYEQYF
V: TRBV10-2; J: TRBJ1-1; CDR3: CASTMNTEAFF
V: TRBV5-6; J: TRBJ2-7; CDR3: CASSPGKGLPYEQYF
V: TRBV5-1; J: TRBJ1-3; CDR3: CASTGEPGNTIYF
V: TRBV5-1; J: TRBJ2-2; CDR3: CASRTGTANTGELFF
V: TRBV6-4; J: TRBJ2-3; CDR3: CASSEERGSTDTQYF
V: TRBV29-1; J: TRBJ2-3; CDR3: CSASGQRTDTQYF
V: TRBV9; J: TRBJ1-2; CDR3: CASSVALSTPNYGYTF
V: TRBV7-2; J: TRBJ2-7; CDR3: CASGGFSYEQYF
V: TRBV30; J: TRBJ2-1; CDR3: CAWSVPRNEQFF
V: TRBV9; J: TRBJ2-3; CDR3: CASTEGQNTDTQYF
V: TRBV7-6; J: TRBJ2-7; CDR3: CASSLVGGVYEQYF